The 11 T cell receptor beta chains below all came from one sample that was sequenced in a study of molecular identifiers for immune sequencing clone quantification (dated by TCRdb to between 2017 and 2018). Library prep was done by PCR. TCRdb shows the sequencer as Illumina HiSeq 4000. The public reads were reprocessed in TCRdb via fastp at Q25 and MiXCR, keeping in-frame beta chains. Each record represents a unique CDR3 protein, reported with the most common genes and DNA among its rows. Across this sample there are 300,000 to 350,000 distinct CDR3 sequences, with 20% to 25% seen only once. The ten largest clones represent approximately 0.83% of the sample. The material sequenced was naive CD8+ T cells from blood, with Jurkat cell RNA spiked in. The cell subset or site label of this sample denotes: FACS-sorted CD8+CD4-CCR7+CD45RA+ naive T cells. Receptor source: a human donor in good health. Some libraries in this study had Jurkat cell RNA spiked in.

This clonotype showed up many times. The V and J genes are TRBV28 and TRBJ1-1, with D perhaps matching TRBD1 (5 bases). V was cut by 2 bases and J by 1 base, with 5 bases left in between. Germline V gene sequence: CDR1 MDHEN, CDR2 SYDVKM. The CDR3 is 13 amino acids. In DNA, the CDR3 is TGTGCCAGCAGTTTAAGGGGGAACACTGAAGCTTTCTTT. Encoded protein: CASSLRGNTEAFF.

In its sample, this clonotype was seen many times. This chain joins TRBV13 and TRBJ2-7, with 7 bases that match TRBD1. The junction had 5 bases not matched to a gene; V was cut back by 0 bases and J by 6 bases. Germline assignment: CDR1 PRHDT and CDR2 FYEKMQ (reference sequence). There are 14 residues in the CDR3. The CDR3 DNA is TGTGCCAGCAGCTTAGGCAGACAGGGCTCCGAGCAGTACTTC. It yields the protein CASSLGRQGSEQYF.

The genes are TRBV14 and TRBJ2-6; D unresolved. In germline, CDR1 is SGHDN, CDR2 FVKESK. CDR3 length: 17 amino acids. V lost 4 bases and J 0 bases, leaving 13 bases between the germline ends. Here the CDR3 DNA reads TGTGCCAGCAGCCTCAGTGTCGGATACTCTGGGGCCAACGTCCTGACTTTC. It specifies CASSLSVGYSGANVLTF.

The V gene is TRBV4-3, the J gene TRBJ2-7; the D call may be TRBD1 or TRBD2 (5 bases each). V dropped 1 base and J dropped 4 bases, with 14 bases sitting between them. CDR3 length: 15 amino acids. Per the germline V gene, CDR1 is LGHNA and CDR2 is YSLEER. DNA for the CDR3: TGCGCCAGCAGCCAAGGATCGGGGCGTGTGTACGAGCAGTACTTC. It specifies CASSQGSGRVYEQYF.

In this sample, this clonotype turned up many times. The V and J genes are TRBV5-1 and TRBJ2-5, with D tentatively TRBD2 (6 bases). Trimming cost V 0 bases and J 2 bases, with 11 bases left between them. From germline, CDR1 is SGHRS and CDR2 YFSETQ. The CDR3 has 15 amino acids. The CDR3, as DNA: TGCGCCAGCAGCTTGGTTTGGCGGGGTCAAGAGACCCAGTACTTC. This gives the protein CASSLVWRGQETQYF.

This clonotype showed up many times. The chain has TRBV12-3 or TRBV12-4 and TRBJ1-2; the match to TRBD1 covers 7 bases. The CDR3 has 14 residues. V trimming: 7 bases; J trimming: 4 bases; junction bases outside the gene matches: 9. CDR3 amino acids: CASTSGQARYGYTF. CDR3 bases: TGTGCCAGCACCTCCGGACAGGCCCGCTATGGCTACACCTTC.

The J gene is TRBJ2-5, the V gene TRBV27, with TRBD2 as a possible D gene (6 bases). Germline assignment: CDR1 MNHEY and CDR2 SMNVEV (reference sequence). Deletions cut 5 bases from V and 5 bases from J, with 15 bases between. The CDR3 runs 14 residues. Here the CDR3 reads CASSPGTFHETQYF. As DNA, the CDR3 is TGTGCCAGCAGTCCCGGGACTTTTCATGAGACCCAGTACTTC.

This clonotype was observed at least ten times. V gene TRBV5-6 combines with J gene TRBJ1-1; no definite D call. This CDR3 is built from 12 residues. CDR1 is SGHDT, CDR2 YYEEEE, per germline. V shed 1 base and J shed 4 bases, with 5 bases lying between them. The CDR3 DNA follows: TGTGCCAGCAGCTTGTCTGTCACTGAAGCTTTCTTT. Its protein is CASSLSVTEAFF.

There are many counts of this clonotype. This rearrangement joins TRBV4-3 to TRBJ1-2; no clear D gene. The V gene lost 0 bases and the J gene lost 2 bases, with 10 bases spanning the gap. CDR3 length equals 15 residues. Germline CDR1 is LGHNA and CDR2 is YSLEER. The CDR3 nucleotides are TGCGCCAGCAGCCAAGATTGGGCCGGAAACTATGGCTACACCTTC. This gives the protein CASSQDWAGNYGYTF.

This clonotype was detected many times. The chain is built from TRBV20-1 and TRBJ2-7; 8 positions agree with TRBD1. V lost 3 bases and J lost 2; bases outside the gene matches: 9. The germline gives CDR1 DFQATT, CDR2 SNEGSKA (reference sequence). CDR3 length equals 15 residues. Here the CDR3 reads CSARGGQGRTYEQYF. The CDR3 DNA is TGCAGTGCTAGGGGCGGACAGGGAAGAACCTACGAGCAGTACTTC.

The sample holds a few counts of this clonotype. This may be a read error, as it is one base from a much larger clone. J is TRBJ2-2 and V is TRBV4-1; no definite D call. The CDR3 has 14 amino acids. The germline V gene encodes CDR1 MGHRA and CDR2 YSYEKL. V was shortened by 4 bases and J by 4 bases, with 10 bases between the two germline ends. The CDR3 region has the DNA TGCGCCAGCAGCCGATTCATGTCCACCGGGGAGCTGTTTTTT. As protein: CASSRFMSTGELFF.